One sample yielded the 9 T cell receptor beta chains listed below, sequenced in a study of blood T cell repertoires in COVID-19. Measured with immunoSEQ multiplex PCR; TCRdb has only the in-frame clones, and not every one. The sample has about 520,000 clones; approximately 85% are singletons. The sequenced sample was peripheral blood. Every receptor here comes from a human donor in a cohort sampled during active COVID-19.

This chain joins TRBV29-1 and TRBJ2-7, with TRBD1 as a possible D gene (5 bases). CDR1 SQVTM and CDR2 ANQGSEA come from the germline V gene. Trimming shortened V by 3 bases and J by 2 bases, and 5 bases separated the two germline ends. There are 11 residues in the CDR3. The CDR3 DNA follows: TGCAGCGTTGAGGGGCCCTACGAGCAGTACTTC. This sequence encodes CSVEGPYEQYF.

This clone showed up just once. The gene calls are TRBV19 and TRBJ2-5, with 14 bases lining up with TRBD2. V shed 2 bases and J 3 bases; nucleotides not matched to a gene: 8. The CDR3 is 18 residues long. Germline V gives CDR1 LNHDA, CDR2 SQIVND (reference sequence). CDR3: CASSIIPGTSGREETQYF. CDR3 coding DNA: TGTGCCAGTAGTATAATCCCCGGGACTAGCGGGAGAGAAGAGACCCAGTACTTC.

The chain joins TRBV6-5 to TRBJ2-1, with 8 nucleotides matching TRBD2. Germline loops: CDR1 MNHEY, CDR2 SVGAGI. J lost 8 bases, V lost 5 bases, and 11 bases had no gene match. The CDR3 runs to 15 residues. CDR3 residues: CASSPWAGGRYEQFF. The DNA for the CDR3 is TGTGCCAGCAGTCCATGGGCGGGAGGCCGGTATGAGCAGTTCTTC.

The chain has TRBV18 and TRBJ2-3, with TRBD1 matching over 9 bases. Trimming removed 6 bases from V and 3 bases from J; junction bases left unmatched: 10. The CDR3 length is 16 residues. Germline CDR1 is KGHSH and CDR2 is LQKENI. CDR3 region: CASSGKGQGATDTQYF. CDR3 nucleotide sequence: TGTGCCAGCTCGGGTAAGGGACAGGGCGCGACAGATACGCAGTATTTT.

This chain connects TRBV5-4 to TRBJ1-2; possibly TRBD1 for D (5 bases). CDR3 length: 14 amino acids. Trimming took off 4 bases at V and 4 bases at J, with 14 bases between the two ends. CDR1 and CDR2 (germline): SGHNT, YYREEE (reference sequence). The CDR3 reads CASSPRGGPYGYTF. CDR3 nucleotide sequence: TGTGCCAGCAGCCCCCGGGGGGGTCCCTATGGCTACACCTTC.

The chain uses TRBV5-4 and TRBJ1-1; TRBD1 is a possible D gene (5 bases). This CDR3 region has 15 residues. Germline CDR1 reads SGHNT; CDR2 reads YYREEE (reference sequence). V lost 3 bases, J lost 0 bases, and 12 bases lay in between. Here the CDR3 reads CASSSLWGLNTEAFF. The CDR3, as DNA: TGTGCCAGCAGCTCCCTGTGGGGCCTGAACACTGAAGCTTTCTTT.

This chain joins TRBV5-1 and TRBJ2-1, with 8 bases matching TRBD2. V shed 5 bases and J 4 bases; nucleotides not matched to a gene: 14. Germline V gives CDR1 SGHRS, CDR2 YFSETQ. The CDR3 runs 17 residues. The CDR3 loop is CASRDTVDLAGYNEQFF. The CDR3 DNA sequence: TGCGCCAGCAGGGACACCGTTGATTTAGCGGGGTACAATGAGCAGTTCTTC.

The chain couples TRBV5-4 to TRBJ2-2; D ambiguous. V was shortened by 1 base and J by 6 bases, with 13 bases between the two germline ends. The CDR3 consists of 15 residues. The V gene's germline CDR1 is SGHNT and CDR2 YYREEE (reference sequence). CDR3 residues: CASSLSSSGPGELFF. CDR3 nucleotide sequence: TGTGCCAGCAGCTTGTCTTCGTCTGGGCCCGGGGAGCTGTTTTTT.

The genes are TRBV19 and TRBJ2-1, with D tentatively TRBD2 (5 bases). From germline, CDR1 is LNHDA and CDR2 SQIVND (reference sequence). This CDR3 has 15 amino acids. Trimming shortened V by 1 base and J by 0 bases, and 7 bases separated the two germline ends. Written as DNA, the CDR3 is TGTGCCAGTAGTATAGCAGCGGTCTCCTACAATGAGCAGTTCTTC. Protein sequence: CASSIAAVSYNEQFF.